These 9 T cell receptor beta chains were sequenced from one sample in a study of vaccination effects on CD4 cells after COVID-19. Their antigens are not known. The culture ran for about eleven days before CD4+ T cells were isolated. Each participant was given two doses of one vaccine (BNT162b2 or mRNA-1273). TCRdb's table, derived via immunoSEQ multiplex PCR, lists solely in-frame clones and lacks some. The sample shows tens of thousands of clones, roughly four fifths of them seen only once. The sample in question was CD4+ T cells from PBMCs cultured without peptide, obtained after COVID-19 vaccination. The receptors shown here come from a human donor who received a COVID-19 vaccine.

This clone was picked up a small number of times. The chain is built from TRBV7-3 and TRBJ2-2; D assignment may be TRBD1 or TRBD2 (5 bases each). Deletions cut 10 bases from V and 0 bases from J, with 12 bases between. The CDR3 is 14 amino acids. Germline V gene data show CDR1 as SGHTA and CDR2 as FQGTGA. CDR3 sequence: CATTPGPNTGELFF. The CDR3 region has the DNA TGTGCCACAACCCCGGGACCGAACACCGGGGAGCTGTTTTTT. The complete variable domain, with remaining parts taken from reference TRBV7-3 and TRBJ2-2, reads GAGVSQTPSNKVTEKGKYVELRCDPISGHTALYWYRQSLGQGPEFLIYFQGTGAADDSGLPNDRFFAVRPEGSVSTLKIQRTERGDSAVYLCATTPGPNTGELFFGEGSRLTVL.

This clone was observed a few times. The chain uses TRBV5-1 and TRBJ2-6, with D unresolved. Germline CDR1 SGHRS, CDR2 YFSETQ. Trimming took 0 bases from V and 0 from J, leaving 7 bases between them. CDR3 length: 16 residues. The CDR3 DNA is TGCGCCAGCAGCTTGGCAGGTCCCTCTGGGGCCAACGTCCTGACTTTC. As protein: CASSLAGPSGANVLTF.

V is TRBV2 and J is TRBJ2-2; D may be TRBD1 or TRBD2 (5 bases each). Trimming took 2 bases from V and 1 from J, leaving 11 bases between them. Germline loops: CDR1 SNHLY, CDR2 FYNNEI. This CDR3 contains 16 residues. The CDR3 loop reads CASSENVGVNTGELFF. CDR3 bases: TGTGCCAGCAGTGAAAATGTGGGGGTGAACACCGGGGAGCTGTTTTTT.

The chain has TRBV24-1 and TRBJ1-2; tentatively, D is TRBD1 (5 bases). CDR1 is KGHDR, CDR2 SFDVKD, per germline. There are 14 residues in the CDR3. Trimming left V 4 bases short and J 2 bases short, with 10 bases between. The CDR3 sequence is CATSEPGTNYGYTF. In nucleotides, the CDR3 is TGTGCCACCAGTGAACCCGGGACCAACTATGGCTACACCTTC.

In this sample, this clone is medium-sized. The chain is built from TRBV18 and TRBJ1-1; 12 bases agree with TRBD1. The CDR3 consists of 15 residues. Unmatched junction bases numbered 3, after V lost 1 base and J lost 6 bases. Germline V CDR1 and CDR2: KGHSH, LQKENI. The CDR3 bases are TGTGCCAGCTCACCACAGGGGACAGGGGGCCCTGAAGCTTTCTTT. Its protein product is CASSPQGTGGPEAFF.

The CDR3 here is CASSYGTGDIYGYTF. CDR3 DNA: TGTGCCAGCAGTTACGGGACAGGGGACATCTATGGCTACACCTTC. This sequence joins TRBV6-5 and TRBJ1-2, with 10 positions matching TRBD1. J lost 4 bases, V lost 2 bases, and 4 bases had no gene match. Germline CDR1 and CDR2: MNHEY and SVGAGI. The CDR3 totals 15 residues.

The V and J genes are TRBV30 and TRBJ1-6, with D maybe TRBD1 (6 bases). In germline, CDR1 is GTSNPN, CDR2 SVGIG (reference sequence). With 0 bases removed from V and 10 bases from J, the gap between germline ends came to 16 bases. This CDR3 has 15 amino acids. CDR3 nucleotides: TGTGCCTGGAGTGTAATAAAGGGGGGAAAATCACCCCTCCACTTT. Translating it yields CAWSVIKGGKSPLHF.

This rearrangement joins TRBV18 to TRBJ2-5; no reliable D call. Germline V gene lookup returns CDR1 KGHSH and CDR2 LQKENI. The CDR3 length is 12 residues. V gave up 5 bases and J gave up 5 bases, with 9 bases separating them. DNA of the CDR3: TGTGCCAGCTCATACCCCCAGGAGACCCAGTACTTC. It is translated as CASSYPQETQYF.

This chain joins TRBV3-1 (or the pseudogene TRBV3-2) and TRBJ2-1, with 12 bases fitting TRBD2. The CDR3 length is 17 residues. With 0 bases clipped from V and 8 bases from J, the junction kept 8 bases outside the gene matches. In germline, CDR1 is LGHDT, CDR2 YNNKEL (reference sequence). CDR3 DNA: TGTGCCAGCAGCCAAGATCGGCTAGCGGGGGGGCCCTATGAGCAGTTCTTC. Translated: CASSQDRLAGGPYEQFF.